The rows below give T cell receptor beta chains drawn from one sample of a study of cytomegalovirus exposure and HLA in healthy donors. Produced via immunoSEQ multiplex PCR; TCRdb's table is partial and in-frame only. Among 250,000 to 350,000 clones listed, 80% to 90% were seen once. Input material: PBMCs. Receptor source: a middle-aged man in good health and CMV-seropositive. CDR3s leave out the opening cysteine and the closing phenylalanine or tryptophan.

v_gene,CDR3aa
TRBV7-6,ASSRQVDTYFQETQY
TRBV5-1,ASSRGTAKYGYT
TRBV30,AWTGAGANVLT
TRBV4-1,ASSQTSGRSYEQY
TRBV4-2,ASSQAGLAGLADTQY
TRBV5-1,ASSLLSGVTYEQY
TRBV28,ASRGGWSGTIY
TRBV5-1,ASGSADTQY
TRBV30,AWNQGSGNTIY
TRBV28,ASTHRDRAYEQY
TRBV2,ASKGPNTGELF
TRBV5-1,ASSLETSAVTQY
TRBV21-1,ASSKGRPGLAGQYYEQY
TRBV6-1,ASSSGTSGSDEQF
TRBV5-8,ASNPEALGKLF
TRBV5-1,ASSSRYYGYT
TRBV19,ASSIRGSSYEQY
TRBV4-1,ASSLILAGDYEQY
TRBV19,AAAGYNEQF
TRBV7-8,ASSPSGGVGEKLF
TRBV6-5,ASSESGVYEKLF
TRBV6-1,ASSDRSSVTYEQY
TRBV28,ASSTAKGQGYYEQY
TRBV7-3,ASSPGLGEQY
TRBV11-2,ASSRLLSGRFGEQY
TRBV29-1,SVDGVGVEQY
TRBV16,ASSRATGYEQY
TRBV5-4,ASSLQARNEKLF
TRBV28,ASSPGQGRSYEQY
TRBV29-1,SVRKAGAAEAF
TRBV6-6,ASSYAAGGSTDTQY
TRBV15,ATSNTREKLF
TRBV6-6,ASSPTGYQPQH
TRBV20-1,SARGLETQY
TRBV6-6,ASSLPGQGVRDTQY
TRBV7-2,ASSLDGNYGYT
TRBV29-1,SVDGAGGYNEQF
TRBV2,ASKRVGEQY
TRBV6-1,ASSSGTSNSPLH
TRBV9,ASSVGSSGRVETQY
TRBV9,ASSVESSGDYEQY
TRBV6-5,ASSTDRDPYEQY
TRBV9,ASSVGLVNEQF
TRBV19,ASSQTNYLLFQGYT
TRBV7-2,ASSPASGRTYEQY
TRBV7-2,ASSLAGGPTYNEQF
TRBV7-6,ASSLQELGPQH
TRBV5-6,ASDQGAGELF
TRBV5-4,ASSSSRIWDTGELF
TRBV11-1,ASSPLGQGSYGYT
TRBV28,ASSYYGGRGLEAKNIQY
TRBV7-9,SSSLRRGRNTEAF